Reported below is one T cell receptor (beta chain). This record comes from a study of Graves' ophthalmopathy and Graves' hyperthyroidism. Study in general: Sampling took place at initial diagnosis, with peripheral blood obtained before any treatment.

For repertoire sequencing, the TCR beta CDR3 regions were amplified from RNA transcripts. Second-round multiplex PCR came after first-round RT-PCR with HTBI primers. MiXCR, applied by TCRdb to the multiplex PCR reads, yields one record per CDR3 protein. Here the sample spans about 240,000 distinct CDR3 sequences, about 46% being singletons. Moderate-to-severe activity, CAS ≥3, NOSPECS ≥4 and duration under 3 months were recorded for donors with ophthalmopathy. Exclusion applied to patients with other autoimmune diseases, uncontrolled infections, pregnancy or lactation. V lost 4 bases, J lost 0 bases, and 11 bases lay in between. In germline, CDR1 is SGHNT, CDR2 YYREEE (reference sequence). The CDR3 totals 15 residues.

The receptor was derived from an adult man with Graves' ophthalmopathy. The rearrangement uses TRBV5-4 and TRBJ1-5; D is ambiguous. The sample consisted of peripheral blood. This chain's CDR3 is CASSLDIPSNQPQHF. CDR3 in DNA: TGTGCCAGCAGCCTCGACATCCCTAGCAATCAGCCCCAGCATTTT.